Presented here are 8 T cell receptor beta chains from one specimen sequenced in a study of T cell responses to AZD1222 COVID-19 vaccine. The assay was immunoSEQ multiplex PCR, and TCRdb's table has in-frame clones only and misses some. The sample yields about 200,000 clones, approximately 94% seen once. Sequenced here: peripheral blood, sampled 28 days after the second dose of the MenACWY control vaccine. These receptors originate from an adult who received the MenACWY meningococcal vaccine as a control.

The V and J genes are TRBV5-4 and TRBJ2-2; 7 bases match TRBD1. This CDR3 has 15 amino acids. Germline values: CDR1 SGHNT, CDR2 YYREEE (reference sequence). The J segment lost 1 base and the V segment lost 4 bases, leaving 4 bases of the junction unmatched. Written as DNA, the CDR3 is TGTGCCAGCAGCACCGGGACAGAGAACACCGGGGAGCTGTTTTTT. Its translation: CASSTGTENTGELFF.

The rearrangement joins TRBV27 to TRBJ2-1; D perhaps matches TRBD2 (5 bases). Trimming removed 6 bases from V and 5 bases from J, with 17 bases in between. Germline values: CDR1 MNHEY, CDR2 SMNVEV (reference sequence). The CDR3 extends over 15 amino acids. CDR3 DNA: TGTGCCAGCAGCTTCGTTCCGGGGAAGGACAATGAGCAGTTCTTC. This codes for CASSFVPGKDNEQFF.

This clone appeared once. V and J are TRBV13 and TRBJ2-5, with unresolved D. The CDR3 is made up of 13 amino acids. The germline V gene has CDR1 PRHDT and CDR2 FYEKMQ (reference sequence). The V end lost 5 bases, the J end lost 4 bases, and 11 bases lay between the germline ends. The CDR3 DNA is TGTGCCAGCAGCCTAGAATCAGTAGAGACCCAGTACTTC. Translating it yields CASSLESVETQYF.

The V gene is TRBV9, the J gene TRBJ2-5; TRBD2 matches at 12 bases. Germline V gene sequence: CDR1 SGDLS, CDR2 YYNGEE. This CDR3 region has 17 residues. V lost 0 bases to trimming and J lost 2 bases; unmatched junction nucleotides: 5. The DNA for the CDR3 is TGTGCCAGCAGCGTAGAACTAGCGGGAGGTAGACAAGAGACCCAGTACTTC. Its protein is CASSVELAGGRQETQYF.

This chain uses TRBV3-1 (or the pseudogene TRBV3-2) with TRBJ2-3; D might be TRBD2 (6 bases). V was clipped by 1 base and J by 1 base, with 6 bases between them. There are 14 residues in the CDR3. Germline CDR1 and CDR2: LGHDT and YNNKEL (reference sequence). CDR3 sequence (DNA): TGTGCCAGCAGCCAAGGGGGGGGCACAGATACGCAGTATTTT. Translated: CASSQGGGTDTQYF.

The chain employs TRBV19 and TRBJ1-1; D is uncertain. Trimming cost V 9 bases and J 6 bases, with 14 bases left between them. Germline CDR1 reads LNHDA; CDR2 reads SQIVND (reference sequence). There are 12 residues in the CDR3. The DNA for the CDR3 is TGTGCCAGACGGCCCCTGGGGTCTGAAGCTTTCTTT. This encodes CARRPLGSEAFF.

The rearrangement uses TRBV30 and TRBJ1-2; TRBD1 agrees at 10 bases. The germline gives CDR1 GTSNPN, CDR2 SVGIG (reference sequence). The CDR3 totals 13 residues. The J segment lost 6 bases and the V segment lost 3 bases, leaving 4 bases of the junction unmatched. For the CDR3, the DNA is TGTGCCTGGAGCAACGGACAGGGGGATGGCTACACCTTC. It is translated as CAWSNGQGDGYTF.

This rearrangement joins TRBV3-1 (or the pseudogene TRBV3-2) to TRBJ1-6; 10 nucleotides align to TRBD1. The V gene's germline CDR1 is LGHDT and CDR2 YNNKEL (reference sequence). The CDR3 runs to 14 residues. Trimming cost V 0 bases and J 10 bases; bases outside gene matches: 0. CDR3: CASSQETGGSPLHF. CDR3 DNA sequence: TGTGCCAGCAGCCAAGAGACAGGGGGCTCACCCCTCCACTTT.